This T cell receptor (beta chain) derives from a study of T cells in Graves' hyperthyroidism and ophthalmopathy. Clinical symptoms, serum thyroxine, TRAb, thyroid ultrasound and orbital computed tomography established diagnosis. It was around 11 ml of fresh peripheral blood that supplied the PBMCs. The sample holds many counts of this clonotype. RNA transcripts served as the template for amplifying TCR beta CDR3 regions. In the first-round RT-PCR of the TCR CDR3, the HTBI primer set was used. TCRdb processed the multiplex PCR reads anew with MiXCR; each CDR3 protein has one entry. The table lists 250,000 or so distinct CDR3 sequences, roughly 15% of them singletons. In germline, CDR1 is SNHLY, CDR2 FYNNEI. There are 13 residues in the CDR3. V shed 5 bases and J shed 3 bases, with 11 bases lying between them.

This chain connects TRBV2 to TRBJ2-7; D may correspond to TRBD1 or TRBD2 (5 bases each). Material for sequencing was blood. The TCR comes from a woman between 45 and 60 years old with Graves' hyperthyroidism that later progressed to Graves' ophthalmopathy. The CDR3 reads CASSRDGDYEQYF. The CDR3 bases are TGTGCCAGCAGTAGGGACGGGGACTACGAGCAGTACTTC. Complete variable domain (other parts from reference TRBV2 and TRBJ2-7): EPEVTQTPSHQVTQMGQEVILRCVPISNHLYFYWYRQILGQKVEFLVSFYNNEISEKSEIFDDQFSVERPDGSNFTLKIRSTKLEDSAMYFCASSRDGDYEQYFGPGTRLTVT.